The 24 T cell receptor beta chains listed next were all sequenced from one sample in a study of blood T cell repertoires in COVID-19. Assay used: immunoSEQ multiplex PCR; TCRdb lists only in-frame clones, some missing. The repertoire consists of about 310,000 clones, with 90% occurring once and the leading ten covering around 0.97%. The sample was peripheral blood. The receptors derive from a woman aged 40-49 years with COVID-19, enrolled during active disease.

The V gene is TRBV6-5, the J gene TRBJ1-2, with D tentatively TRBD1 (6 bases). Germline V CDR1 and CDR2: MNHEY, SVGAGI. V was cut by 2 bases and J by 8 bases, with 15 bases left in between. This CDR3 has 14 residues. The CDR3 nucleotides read TGTGCCAGCAGTTACGTGGCGGGGGCAGGAGGCTACACCTTC. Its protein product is CASSYVAGAGGYTF.

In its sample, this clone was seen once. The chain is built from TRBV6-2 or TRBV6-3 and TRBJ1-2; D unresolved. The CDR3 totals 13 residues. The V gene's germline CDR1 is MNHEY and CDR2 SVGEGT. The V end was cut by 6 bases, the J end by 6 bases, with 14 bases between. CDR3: CASSLGSLDGYTF. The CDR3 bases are TGTGCCAGCAGCCTCGGGTCCCTGGATGGCTACACCTTC.

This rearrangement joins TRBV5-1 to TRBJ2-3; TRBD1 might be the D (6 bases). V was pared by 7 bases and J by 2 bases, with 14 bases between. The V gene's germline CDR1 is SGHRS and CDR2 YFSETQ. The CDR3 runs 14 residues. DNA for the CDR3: TGCGCCAGCGATCTAGGGGGATTCACAGATACGCAGTATTTT. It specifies CASDLGGFTDTQYF.

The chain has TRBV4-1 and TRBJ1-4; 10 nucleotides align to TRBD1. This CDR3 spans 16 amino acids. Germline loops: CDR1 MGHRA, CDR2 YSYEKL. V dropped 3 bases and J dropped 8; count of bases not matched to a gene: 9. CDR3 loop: CASSHQPGQGHEKLFF. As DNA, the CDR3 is TGCGCCAGCAGCCATCAACCGGGACAGGGGCACGAAAAACTGTTTTTT.

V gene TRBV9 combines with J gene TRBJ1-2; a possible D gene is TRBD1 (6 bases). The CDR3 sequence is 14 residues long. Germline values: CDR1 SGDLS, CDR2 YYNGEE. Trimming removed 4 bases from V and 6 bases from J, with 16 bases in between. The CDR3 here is CASSRGNHRDGYTF. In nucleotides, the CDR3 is TGTGCCAGCAGCCGAGGCAATCACAGGGATGGCTACACCTTC.

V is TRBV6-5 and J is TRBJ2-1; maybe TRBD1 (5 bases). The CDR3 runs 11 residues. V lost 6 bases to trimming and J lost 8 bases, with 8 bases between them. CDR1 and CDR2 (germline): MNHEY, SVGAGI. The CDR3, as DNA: TGTGCCAGCAGCGACAGCTATGAGCAGTTCTTC. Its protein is CASSDSYEQFF.

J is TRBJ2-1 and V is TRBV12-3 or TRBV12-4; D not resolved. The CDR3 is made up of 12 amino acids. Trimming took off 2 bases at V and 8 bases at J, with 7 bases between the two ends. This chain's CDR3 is CASSLLGDEQFF. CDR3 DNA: TGTGCCAGCAGTTTATTGGGCGATGAGCAGTTCTTC.

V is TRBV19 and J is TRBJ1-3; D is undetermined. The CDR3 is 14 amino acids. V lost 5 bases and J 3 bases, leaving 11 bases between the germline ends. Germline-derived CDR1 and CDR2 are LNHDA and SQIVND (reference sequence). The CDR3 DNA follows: TGTGCCAGTAGTCCTCGGGTGAATGGAAACACCATATATTTT. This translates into CASSPRVNGNTIYF.

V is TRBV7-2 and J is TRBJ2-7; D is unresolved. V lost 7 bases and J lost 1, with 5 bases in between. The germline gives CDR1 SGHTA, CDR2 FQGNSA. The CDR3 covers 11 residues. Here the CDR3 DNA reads TGTGCCAGCACCCGTTCCTACGAGCAGTACTTC. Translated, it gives CASTRSYEQYF. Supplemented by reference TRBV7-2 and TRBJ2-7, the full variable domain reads GAGVSQSPSNKVTEKGKDVELRCDPISGHTALYWYRQSLGQGLEFLIYFQGNSAPDKSGLPSDRFSAERTGGSVSTLTIQRTQQEDSAVYLCASTRSYEQYFGPGTRLTVT.

The CDR3 DNA reads as TGTGCCAGCAATTCAGGTGGACATAGCACAGATACGCAGTATTTT. This encodes CASNSGGHSTDTQYF. V usage is TRBV11-2 and J usage is TRBJ2-3; a possible D gene is TRBD1 (5 bases). Germline CDR1 reads SGHAT; CDR2 reads FQNNGV. The CDR3 loop spans 15 amino acids. V dropped 7 bases and J dropped 0 bases, with 14 bases sitting between them.

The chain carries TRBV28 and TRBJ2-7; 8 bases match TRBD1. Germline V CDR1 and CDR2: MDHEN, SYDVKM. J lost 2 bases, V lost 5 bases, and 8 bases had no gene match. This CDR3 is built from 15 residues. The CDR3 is CASSEQGASTYEQYF. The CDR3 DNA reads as TGTGCCAGCAGTGAGCAGGGGGCAAGTACCTACGAGCAGTACTTC.

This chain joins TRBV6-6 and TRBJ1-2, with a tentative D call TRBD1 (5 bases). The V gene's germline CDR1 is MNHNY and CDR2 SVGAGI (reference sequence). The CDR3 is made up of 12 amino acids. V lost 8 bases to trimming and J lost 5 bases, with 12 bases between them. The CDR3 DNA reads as TGTGCCAGCTGGGGGGGAGGGTATGGCTACACCTTC. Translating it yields CASWGGGYGYTF.

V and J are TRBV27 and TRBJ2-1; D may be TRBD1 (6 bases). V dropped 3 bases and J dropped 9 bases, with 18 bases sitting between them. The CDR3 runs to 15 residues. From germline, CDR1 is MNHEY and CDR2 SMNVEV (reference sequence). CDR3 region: CASSFLAQGWGEQFF. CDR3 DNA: TGTGCCAGCAGTTTTCTGGCGCAGGGGTGGGGTGAGCAGTTCTTC.

CDR3 region: CASSLGAAGYTF. DNA for the CDR3: TGCGCCAGCAGCTTGGGGGCCGCTGGCTACACCTTC. V usage is TRBV5-1 and J usage is TRBJ1-2; D gene uncertain. Germline CDR1 is SGHRS and CDR2 is YFSETQ. V lost 0 bases and J 7 bases, leaving 7 bases between the germline ends. The CDR3 contains 12 residues.

DNA for the CDR3: TGTGCCAGCTCACCAGGGTCAGGGAACGCCTATGGCTACACCTTC. Translated, it gives CASSPGSGNAYGYTF. This rearrangement joins TRBV18 to TRBJ1-2, with D perhaps TRBD1 (5 bases). The V gene lost 2 bases and the J gene lost 4 bases, with 14 bases spanning the gap. Germline V CDR1 and CDR2: KGHSH, LQKENI. The CDR3 is 15 residues long.

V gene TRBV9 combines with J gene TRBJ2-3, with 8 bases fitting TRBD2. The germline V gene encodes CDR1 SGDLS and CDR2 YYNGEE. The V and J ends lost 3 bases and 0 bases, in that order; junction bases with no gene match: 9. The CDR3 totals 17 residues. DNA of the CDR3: TGTGCCAGCAGCGGGGTTCTGCGGGAGGCTAGCACAGATACGCAGTATTTT. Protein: CASSGVLREASTDTQYF.

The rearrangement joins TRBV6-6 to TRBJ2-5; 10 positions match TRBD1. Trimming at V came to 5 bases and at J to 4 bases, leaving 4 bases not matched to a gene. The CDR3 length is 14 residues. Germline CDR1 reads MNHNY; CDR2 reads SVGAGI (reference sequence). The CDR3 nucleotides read TGTGCCAGCAGTGACAGGGGGCGGGGAGAGACCCAGTACTTC. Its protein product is CASSDRGRGETQYF.

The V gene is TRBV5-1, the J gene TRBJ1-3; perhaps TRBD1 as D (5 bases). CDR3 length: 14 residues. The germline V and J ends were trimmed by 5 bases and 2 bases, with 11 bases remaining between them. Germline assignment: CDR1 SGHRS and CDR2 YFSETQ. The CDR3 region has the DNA TGCGCCAGCAGTCGGGACTCGGCTGGAAACACCATATATTTT. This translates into CASSRDSAGNTIYF. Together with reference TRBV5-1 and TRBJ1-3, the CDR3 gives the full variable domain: KAGVTQTPRYLIKTRGQQVTLSCSPISGHRSVSWYQQTPGQGLQFLFEYFSETQRNKGNFPGRFSGRQFSNSRSEMNVSTLELGDSALYLCASSRDSAGNTIYFGEGSWLTVV.

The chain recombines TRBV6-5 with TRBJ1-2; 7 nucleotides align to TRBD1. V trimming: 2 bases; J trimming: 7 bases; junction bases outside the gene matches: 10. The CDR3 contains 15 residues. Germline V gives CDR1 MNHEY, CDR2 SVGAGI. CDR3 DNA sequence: TGTGCCAGCAGTTACGGCGGTAGGGGGCGCTTTGGCTACACCTTC. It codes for CASSYGGRGRFGYTF.

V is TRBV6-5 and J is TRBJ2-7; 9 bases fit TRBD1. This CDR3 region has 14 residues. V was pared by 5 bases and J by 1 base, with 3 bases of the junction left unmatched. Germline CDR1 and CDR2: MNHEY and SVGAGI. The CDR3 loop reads CASSPGQGSYEQYF. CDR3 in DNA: TGTGCCAGCAGTCCGGGACAGGGATCCTACGAGCAGTACTTC.

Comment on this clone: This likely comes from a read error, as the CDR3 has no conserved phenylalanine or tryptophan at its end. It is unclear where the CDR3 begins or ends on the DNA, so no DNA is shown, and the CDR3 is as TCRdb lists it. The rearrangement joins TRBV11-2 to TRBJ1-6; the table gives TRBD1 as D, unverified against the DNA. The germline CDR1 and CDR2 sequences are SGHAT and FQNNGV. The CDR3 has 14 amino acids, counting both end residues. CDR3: CASSLNPTGTAQVY.

CDR3 bases: TGTGCCAGTACCATCCAAGGGGCGAGTCAGCCCCAGCATTTT. Translated, it gives CASTIQGASQPQHF. V gene TRBV19 combines with J gene TRBJ1-5; TRBD1 might be the D (5 bases). Germline V lookup: CDR1 LNHDA, CDR2 SQIVND (reference sequence). Trimming removed 7 bases from V and 6 bases from J, with 16 bases in between. The CDR3 totals 14 residues.

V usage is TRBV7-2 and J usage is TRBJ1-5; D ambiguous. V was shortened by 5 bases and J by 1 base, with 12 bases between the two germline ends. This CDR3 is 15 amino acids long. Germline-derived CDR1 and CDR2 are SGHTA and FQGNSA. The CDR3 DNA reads TGTGCCAGCAGCCCCCGCGATAAAAGCAATCAGCCCCAGCATTTT. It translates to CASSPRDKSNQPQHF.

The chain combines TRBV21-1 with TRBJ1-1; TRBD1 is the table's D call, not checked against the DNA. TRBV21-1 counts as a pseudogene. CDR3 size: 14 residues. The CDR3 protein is CASSSRDTPGMAFF. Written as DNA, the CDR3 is TGTGCCAGCAGCTCCCGGGACACCCCAGGGATGGCTTTCTTT.